The present entry profiles one T cell receptor beta chain with its context. The antigen remains unidentified. This entry comes from a study of blood T cells in healthy people across ages. General study findings and limits: Naive T cell percentage strongly correlated with TCR beta diversity.

Aged about 6 to 100, donors were systemically healthy Caucasians from Russia. The total RNA that was extracted per sample amounted to at least 5 micrograms. Next came a second PCR, run for about 7 to 12 cycles, which used a sample-barcoded 5' primer along with a J-beta primer mix. A template-switch adaptor that had 12 random nucleotides put a tag on each cDNA molecule. Each CDR3 protein gets one entry after TCRdb re-called the 5' RACE reads with MiXCR. Here the sample spans fewer than 2,000,000 distinct CDR3 sequences, roughly 30% being singletons. Germline assignment: CDR1 MNHEY and CDR2 SVGAGI. The CDR3 length is 13 residues. V was trimmed by 6 bases and J by 5 bases, leaving 13 bases between them.

The V and J genes are TRBV6-5 and TRBJ1-1; possibly TRBD1 for D (6 bases). The TCR comes from a woman in her twenties or thirties in good health. The sequenced sample consisted of blood. The CDR3 is CASRTYRETEAFF. CDR3 coding DNA: TGTGCCAGCAGGACCTACAGGGAAACTGAAGCTTTCTTT.